Listed below are T cell receptor beta chains from one sample, sequenced in a study of T cell responses to AZD1222 COVID-19 vaccine. Method: immunoSEQ multiplex PCR; TCRdb's copy keeps in-frame clones and lacks some. The sample lists some 100,000 clones, around nine tenths seen once, with around 15% in the top ten. The sample in question was peripheral blood, obtained on day 0 of AZD1222 vaccination. The receptors originated from an adult in good health. Each CDR3 is given with its conserved first and last residue. Each record gives: V gene, D gene, J gene, clone size, CDR3 protein, CDR3 DNA. The D gene is left open where the match is weak. Size is omitted from some rows. Given values are once, few, many or a class for expanded clones.

>TRBV27|TRBD1|TRBJ1-2|-
CASSPDRSGYGYTF
TGTGCCAGCAGCCCGGACAGGTCGGGCTATGGCTACACCTTC
>TRBV29-1|-|TRBJ1-1|-
CSVERGGVRPEAFF
TGCAGCGTTGAAAGAGGTGGGGTTCGTCCTGAAGCTTTCTTT
>TRBV19|-|TRBJ1-1|-
CASSPGRDRTEAFF
TGTGCCAGTAGTCCTGGGCGGGACCGGACTGAAGCTTTCTTT
>TRBV3-1/TRBV3-2|-|TRBJ1-2|-
CASSQGLDRNYGYTF
TGTGCCAGCAGCCAAGGGTTAGACAGGAACTATGGCTACACCTTC
>TRBV27|-|TRBJ1-2|once
CASSEGGVGGYTF
TGTGCCAGCAGTGAGGGGGGGGTGGGCGGCTACACCTTC
>TRBV11-2|-|TRBJ2-7|many
CASSLRRIEQYF
TGTGCCAGCAGCTTACGGCGGATCGAGCAGTACTTC
>TRBV5-1|TRBD2|TRBJ2-7|-
CASPGGESSYEQYF
TGCGCCAGCCCGGGGGGGGAGAGCTCCTACGAGCAGTACTTC
>TRBV11-3|-|TRBJ2-2|-
CASSSVQGGELFF
TGTGCCAGCAGTTCAGTACAGGGCGGGGAGCTGTTTTTT
>TRBV19|TRBD1|TRBJ2-1|-
CASSKGQGISHNEQFF
TGTGCCAGTAGTAAGGGACAGGGGATATCTCACAATGAGCAGTTCTTC
>TRBV3-1/TRBV3-2|-|TRBJ1-2|once
CASSQEDMYGYTF
TGTGCCAGCAGCCAGGAGGACATGTACGGCTACACCTTC
>TRBV7-8|TRBD2|TRBJ2-1|-
CASHGLAEVGEQFF
TGTGCCAGCCACGGACTAGCGGAAGTCGGTGAGCAGTTCTTC
>TRBV9|-|TRBJ1-2|-
CASSSQGRNLYGYTF
TGTGCCAGCAGCAGCCAGGGACGGAACCTCTATGGCTACACCTTC
>TRBV6-4|-|TRBJ1-2|-
CASSDSNFGGSNYGYTF
TGTGCCAGCAGTGACTCGAATTTCGGGGGGAGTAACTATGGCTACACCTTC
>TRBV5-1|-|TRBJ1-2|once
CASSDNFNYGYTF
TGCGCCAGCAGCGACAACTTTAACTATGGCTACACCTTC
>TRBV29-1|-|TRBJ2-4|-
CSVEVRCIQYF
TGCAGCGTTGAAGTGAGGTGCATTCAGTACTTC
>TRBV4-2|TRBD1|TRBJ1-1|-
CASSQGEGQGRNTEAFF
TGTGCCAGCAGCCAAGGAGAAGGACAGGGAAGGAACACTGAAGCTTTCTTT
>TRBV29-1|-|TRBJ2-2|-
CSARGPGKNTGELFF
TGCAGCGCTCGCGGTCCAGGGAAGAACACCGGGGAGCTGTTTTTT
>TRBV5-1|TRBD1|TRBJ2-7|-
CASSTGQTYEQYF
TGCGCCAGCAGTACGGGACAGACCTACGAGCAGTACTTC
>TRBV12-3/TRBV12-4|-|TRBJ2-5|few
CASSFWQQETQYF
TGTGCCAGCAGTTTTTGGCAGCAAGAGACCCAGTACTTC
>TRBV7-3|-|TRBJ2-1|medium-sized
CASSLQGSKGNEQFF
TGTGCCAGCAGCCTACAGGGAAGTAAAGGCAATGAGCAGTTCTTC
>TRBV16|TRBD1|TRBJ1-4|-
CASSGQGGHEKLFF
TGTGCCAGCAGCGGACAGGGAGGGCATGAAAAACTGTTTTTT
>TRBV7-9|-|TRBJ2-1|-
CASSFRQESEQFF
TGTGCCAGCAGCTTCAGGCAGGAAAGCGAGCAGTTCTTC
>TRBV27|-|TRBJ2-7|-
CASSLSRGSYEQYF
TGTGCCAGCAGTTTATCTCGGGGTTCCTACGAGCAGTACTTC
>TRBV28|-|TRBJ2-7|-
CASSLPGGAHPDF
TGTGCCAGCAGTTTACCAGGGGGGGCTCACCCAGACTTC
>TRBV6-5|-|TRBJ1-1|-
CASSYRGNTEAFF
TGTGCCAGCAGTTACAGGGGTAACACTGAAGCTTTCTTT